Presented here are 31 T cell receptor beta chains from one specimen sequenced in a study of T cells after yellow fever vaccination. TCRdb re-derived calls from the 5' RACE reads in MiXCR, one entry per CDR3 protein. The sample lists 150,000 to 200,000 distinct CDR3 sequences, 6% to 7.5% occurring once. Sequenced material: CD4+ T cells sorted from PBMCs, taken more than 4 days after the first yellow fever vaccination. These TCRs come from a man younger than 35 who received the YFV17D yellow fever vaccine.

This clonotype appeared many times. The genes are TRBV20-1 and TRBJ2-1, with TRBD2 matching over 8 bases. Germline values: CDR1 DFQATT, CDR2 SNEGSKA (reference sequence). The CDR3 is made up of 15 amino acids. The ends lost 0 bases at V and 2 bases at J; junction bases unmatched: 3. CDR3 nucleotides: TGCAGTGCTAGAGATCGGGGGGGGCCCTACAATGAGCAGTTCTTC. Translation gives CSARDRGGPYNEQFF.

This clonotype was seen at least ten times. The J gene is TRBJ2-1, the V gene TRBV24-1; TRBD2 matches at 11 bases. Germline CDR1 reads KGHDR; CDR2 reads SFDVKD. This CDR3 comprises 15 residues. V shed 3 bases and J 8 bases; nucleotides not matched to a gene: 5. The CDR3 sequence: CATSDPGLAGDEQFF. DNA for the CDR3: TGTGCCACCAGTGATCCCGGACTAGCGGGTGATGAGCAGTTCTTC.

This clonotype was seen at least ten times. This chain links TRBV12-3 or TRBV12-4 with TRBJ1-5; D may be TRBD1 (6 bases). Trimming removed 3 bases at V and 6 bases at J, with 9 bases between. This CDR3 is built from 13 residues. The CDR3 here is CASSLGASQPQHF. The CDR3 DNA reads TGTGCCAGCAGTTTGGGGGCTTCTCAGCCCCAGCATTTT.

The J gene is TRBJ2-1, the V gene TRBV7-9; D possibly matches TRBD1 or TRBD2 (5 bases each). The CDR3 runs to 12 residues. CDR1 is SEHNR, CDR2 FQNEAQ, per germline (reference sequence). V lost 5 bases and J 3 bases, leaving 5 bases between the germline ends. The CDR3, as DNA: TGTGCCAGCAGCGGGGGCTACAATGAGCAGTTCTTC. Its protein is CASSGGYNEQFF.

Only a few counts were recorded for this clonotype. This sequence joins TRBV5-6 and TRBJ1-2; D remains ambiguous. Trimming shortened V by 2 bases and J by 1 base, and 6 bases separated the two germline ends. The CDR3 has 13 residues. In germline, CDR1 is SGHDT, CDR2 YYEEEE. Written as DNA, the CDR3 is TGTGCCAGCAGCTTCGAAGTTAACTATGGCTACACCTTC. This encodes CASSFEVNYGYTF. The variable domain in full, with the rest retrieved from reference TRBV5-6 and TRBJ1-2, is DAGVTQSPTHLIKTRGQQVTLRCSPKSGHDTVSWYQQALGQGPQFIFQYYEEEERQRGNFPDRFSGHQFPNYSSELNVNALLLGDSALYLCASSFEVNYGYTFGSGTRLTVV.

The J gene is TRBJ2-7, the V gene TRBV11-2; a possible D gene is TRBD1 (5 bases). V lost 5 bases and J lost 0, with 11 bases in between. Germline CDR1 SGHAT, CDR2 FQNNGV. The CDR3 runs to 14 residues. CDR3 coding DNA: TGTGCCAGCAGCCAATCCGGACACTCCTACGAGCAGTACTTC. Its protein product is CASSQSGHSYEQYF.

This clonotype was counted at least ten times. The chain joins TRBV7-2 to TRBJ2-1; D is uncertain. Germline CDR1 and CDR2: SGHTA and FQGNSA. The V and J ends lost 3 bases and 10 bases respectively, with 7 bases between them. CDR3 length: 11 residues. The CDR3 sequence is CASSFAIEQFF. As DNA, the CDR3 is TGTGCCAGCAGCTTCGCAATCGAGCAGTTCTTC.

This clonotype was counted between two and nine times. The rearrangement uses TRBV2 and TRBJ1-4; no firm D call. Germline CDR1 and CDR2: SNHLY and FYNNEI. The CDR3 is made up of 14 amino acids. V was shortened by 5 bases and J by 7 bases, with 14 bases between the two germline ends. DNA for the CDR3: TGTGCCAGCAGTCCTAGACTGGGCGGTGAAAAACTGTTTTTT. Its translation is CASSPRLGGEKLFF.

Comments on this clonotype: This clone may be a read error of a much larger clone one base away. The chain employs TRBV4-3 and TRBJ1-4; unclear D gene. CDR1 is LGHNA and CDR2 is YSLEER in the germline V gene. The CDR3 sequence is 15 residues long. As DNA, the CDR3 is TGCACCAGCAGCCACTCGGAGTCGGGGAGTGAAAAACTGTTTTTT. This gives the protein CTSSHSESGSEKLFF.

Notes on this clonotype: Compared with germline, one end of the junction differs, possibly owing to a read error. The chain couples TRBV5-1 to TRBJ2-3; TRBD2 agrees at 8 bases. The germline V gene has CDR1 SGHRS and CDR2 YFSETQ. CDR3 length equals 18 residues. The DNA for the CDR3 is TGCTCCAGCAGCTTGGTGCCGGGGGGGGCCTCGGTCGCAGATACGCAGTATTTT. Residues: CSSSLVPGGASVADTQYF.

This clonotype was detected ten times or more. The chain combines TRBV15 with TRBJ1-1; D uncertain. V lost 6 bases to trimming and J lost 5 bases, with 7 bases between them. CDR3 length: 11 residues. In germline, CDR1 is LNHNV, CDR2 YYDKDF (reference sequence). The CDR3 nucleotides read TGTGCCACCAGAGGGAGGACTGAAGCTTTCTTT. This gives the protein CATRGRTEAFF. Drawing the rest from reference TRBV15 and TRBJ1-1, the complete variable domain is DAMVIQNPRYQVTQFGKPVTLSCSQTLNHNVMYWYQQKSSQAPKLLFHYYDKDFNNEADTPDNFQSRRPNTSFCFLDIRSPGLGDTAMYLCATRGRTEAFFGQGTRLTVV.

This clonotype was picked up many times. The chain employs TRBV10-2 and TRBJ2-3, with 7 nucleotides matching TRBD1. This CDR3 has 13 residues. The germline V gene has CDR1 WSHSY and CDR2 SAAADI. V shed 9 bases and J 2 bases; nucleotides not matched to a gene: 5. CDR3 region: CASGTETTDTQYF. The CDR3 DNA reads TGCGCCAGTGGGACAGAAACCACAGATACGCAGTATTTT.

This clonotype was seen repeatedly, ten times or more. This CDR3 reads CASSPATSGGWNEQFF. The CDR3 DNA follows: TGTGCCAGCAGCCCGGCGACTAGCGGGGGTTGGAATGAGCAGTTCTTC. The genes are TRBV4-2 and TRBJ2-1, with 12 nucleotides matching TRBD2. This CDR3 region has 16 residues. Unmatched junction bases numbered 8, after V lost 4 bases and J lost 7 bases. The germline V gene encodes CDR1 LGHNA and CDR2 YNFKEQ.

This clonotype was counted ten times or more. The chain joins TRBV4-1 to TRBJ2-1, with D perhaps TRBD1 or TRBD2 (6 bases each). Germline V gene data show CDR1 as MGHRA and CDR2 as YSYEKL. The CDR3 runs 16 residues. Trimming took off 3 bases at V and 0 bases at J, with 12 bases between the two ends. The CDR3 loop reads CASSQRGASSYNEQFF. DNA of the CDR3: TGCGCCAGCAGCCAGAGGGGGGCCAGCTCCTACAATGAGCAGTTCTTC.

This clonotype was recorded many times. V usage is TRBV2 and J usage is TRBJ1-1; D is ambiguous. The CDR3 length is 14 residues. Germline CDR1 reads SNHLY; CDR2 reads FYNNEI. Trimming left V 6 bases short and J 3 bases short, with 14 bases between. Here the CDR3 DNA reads TGTGCCAGCAGGGTTTTATCGGCGGACACTGAAGCTTTCTTT. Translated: CASRVLSADTEAFF. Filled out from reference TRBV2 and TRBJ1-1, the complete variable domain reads EPEVTQTPSHQVTQMGQEVILRCVPISNHLYFYWYRQILGQKVEFLVSFYNNEISEKSEIFDDQFSVERPDGSNFTLKIRSTKLEDSAMYFCASRVLSADTEAFFGQGTRLTVV.

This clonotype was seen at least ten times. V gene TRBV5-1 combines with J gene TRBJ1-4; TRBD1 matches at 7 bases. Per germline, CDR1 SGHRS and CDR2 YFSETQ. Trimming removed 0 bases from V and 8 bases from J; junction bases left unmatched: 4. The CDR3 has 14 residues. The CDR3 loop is CASSLEGAREKLFF. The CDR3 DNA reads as TGCGCCAGCAGCTTGGAGGGGGCGCGGGAAAAACTGTTTTTT.

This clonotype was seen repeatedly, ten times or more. The CDR3 loop is CASSLEGKDYGYTF. The CDR3 DNA reads as TGCGCCAGCAGCTTGGAGGGGAAGGACTATGGCTACACCTTC. This chain links TRBV5-1 with TRBJ1-2; perhaps TRBD1 as D (5 bases). The CDR3 covers 14 residues. V dropped 0 bases and J dropped 3 bases, with 9 bases sitting between them. The germline V gene has CDR1 SGHRS and CDR2 YFSETQ.

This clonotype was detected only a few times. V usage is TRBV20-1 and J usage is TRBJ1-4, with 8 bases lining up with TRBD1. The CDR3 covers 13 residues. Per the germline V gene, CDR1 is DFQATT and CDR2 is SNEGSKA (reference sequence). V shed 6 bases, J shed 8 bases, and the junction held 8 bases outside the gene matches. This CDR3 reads CSAPRGDREKLFF. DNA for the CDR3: TGCAGTGCCCCCAGAGGGGACAGGGAAAAACTGTTTTTT.

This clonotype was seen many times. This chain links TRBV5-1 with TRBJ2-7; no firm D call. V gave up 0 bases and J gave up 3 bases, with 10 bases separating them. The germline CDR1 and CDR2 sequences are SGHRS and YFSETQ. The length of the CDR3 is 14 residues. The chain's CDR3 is CASSLGTSIYEQYF. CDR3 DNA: TGCGCCAGCAGCTTGGGGACGAGTATCTACGAGCAGTACTTC.

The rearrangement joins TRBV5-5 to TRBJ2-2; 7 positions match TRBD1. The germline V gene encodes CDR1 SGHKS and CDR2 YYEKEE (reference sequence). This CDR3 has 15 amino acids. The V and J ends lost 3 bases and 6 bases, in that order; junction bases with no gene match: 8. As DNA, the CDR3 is TGTGCCAGCAGCTCCCGGACAGGTCTTCCCGGGGAGCTGTTTTTT. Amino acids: CASSSRTGLPGELFF.

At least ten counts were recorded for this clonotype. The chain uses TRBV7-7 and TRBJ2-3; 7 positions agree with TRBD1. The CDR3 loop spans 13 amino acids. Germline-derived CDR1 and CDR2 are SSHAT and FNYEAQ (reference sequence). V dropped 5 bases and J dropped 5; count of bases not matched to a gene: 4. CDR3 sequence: CASSAHRGDTQYF. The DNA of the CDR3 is TGTGCCAGCAGCGCCCACAGGGGAGATACGCAGTATTTT.

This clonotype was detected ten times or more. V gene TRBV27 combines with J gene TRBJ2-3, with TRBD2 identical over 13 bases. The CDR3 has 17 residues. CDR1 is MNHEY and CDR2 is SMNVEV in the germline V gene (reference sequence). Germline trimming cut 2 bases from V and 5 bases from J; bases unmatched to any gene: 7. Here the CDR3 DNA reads TGTGCCAGCAGTTTACCCGGGACTAGCGGGGATGAAGATACGCAGTATTTT. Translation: CASSLPGTSGDEDTQYF.

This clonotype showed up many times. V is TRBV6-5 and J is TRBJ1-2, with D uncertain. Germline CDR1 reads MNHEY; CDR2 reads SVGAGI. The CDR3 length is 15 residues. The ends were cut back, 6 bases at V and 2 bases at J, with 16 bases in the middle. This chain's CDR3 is CASRRKASGNYGYTF. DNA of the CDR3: TGTGCCAGCAGACGCAAGGCGTCGGGGAACTATGGCTACACCTTC.

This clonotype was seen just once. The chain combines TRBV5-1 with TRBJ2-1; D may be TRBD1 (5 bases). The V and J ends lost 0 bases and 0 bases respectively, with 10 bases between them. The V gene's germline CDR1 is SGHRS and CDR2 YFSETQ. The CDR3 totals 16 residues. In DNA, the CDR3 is TGCGCCAGCAGCTTGGCCGGCCAGGGCTCCTACAATGAGCAGTTCTTC. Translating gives CASSLAGQGSYNEQFF.

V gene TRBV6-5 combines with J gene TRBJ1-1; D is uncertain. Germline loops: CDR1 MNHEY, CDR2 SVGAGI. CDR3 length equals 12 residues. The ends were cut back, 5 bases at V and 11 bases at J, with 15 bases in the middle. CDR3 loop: CASSPLLGVAFF. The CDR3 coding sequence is TGTGCCAGCAGTCCTTTACTGGGAGTCGCTTTCTTT.

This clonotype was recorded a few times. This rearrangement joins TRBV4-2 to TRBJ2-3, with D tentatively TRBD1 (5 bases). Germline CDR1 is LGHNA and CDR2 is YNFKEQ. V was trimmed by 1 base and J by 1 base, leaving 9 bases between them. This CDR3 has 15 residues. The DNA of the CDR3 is TGTGCCAGCAGCCAAGGGGTACAGGGCACAGATACGCAGTATTTT. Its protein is CASSQGVQGTDTQYF.

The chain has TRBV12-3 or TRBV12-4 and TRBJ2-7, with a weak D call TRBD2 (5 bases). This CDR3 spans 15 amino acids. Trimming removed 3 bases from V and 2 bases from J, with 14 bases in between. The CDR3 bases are TGTGCCAGCAGTTTTCGCGGCGGGCCAACCTACGAGCAGTACTTC. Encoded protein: CASSFRGGPTYEQYF.

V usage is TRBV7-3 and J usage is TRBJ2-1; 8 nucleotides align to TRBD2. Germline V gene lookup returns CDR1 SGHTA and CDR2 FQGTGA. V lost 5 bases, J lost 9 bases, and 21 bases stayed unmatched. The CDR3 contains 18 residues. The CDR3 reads CASSLRERTGTSPSEQFF. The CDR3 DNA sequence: TGTGCCAGCAGCCTAAGGGAGCGGACCGGGACTAGTCCCAGTGAGCAGTTCTTC.

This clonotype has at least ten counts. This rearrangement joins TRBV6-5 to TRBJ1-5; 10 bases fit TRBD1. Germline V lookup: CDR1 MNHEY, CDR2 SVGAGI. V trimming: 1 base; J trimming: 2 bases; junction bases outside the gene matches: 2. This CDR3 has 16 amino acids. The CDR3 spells CASSYFGQGGNQPQHF. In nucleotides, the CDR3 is TGTGCCAGCAGTTACTTTGGACAGGGGGGCAATCAGCCCCAGCATTTT.

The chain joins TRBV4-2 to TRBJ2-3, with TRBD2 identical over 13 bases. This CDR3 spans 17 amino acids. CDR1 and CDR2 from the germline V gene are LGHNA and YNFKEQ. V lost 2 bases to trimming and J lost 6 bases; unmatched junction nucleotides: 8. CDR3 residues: CASSQSTLAGGSDTQYF. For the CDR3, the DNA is TGTGCCAGCAGCCAATCCACACTAGCGGGGGGGTCTGATACGCAGTATTTT.

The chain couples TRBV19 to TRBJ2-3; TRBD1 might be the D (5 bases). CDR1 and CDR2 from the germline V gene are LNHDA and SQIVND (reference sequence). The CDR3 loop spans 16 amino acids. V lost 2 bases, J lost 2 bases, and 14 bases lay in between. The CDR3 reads CASSIPQGDDTDTQYF. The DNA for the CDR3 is TGTGCCAGTAGTATACCGCAGGGTGATGACACAGATACGCAGTATTTT.